This T cell receptor beta chain derives from a study of blood T cells in healthy people across ages. General study results and limits: Roughly linear age-related decline in beta diversity appeared, significant by age roughly 40.

Each sample had at least 6 million PBMCs isolated. This clonotype was seen only a few times. What it binds is not known. A J-beta primer mix and a sample-barcoded 5' primer were used in a second PCR of roughly 6 to 12 cycles. Using its own MiXCR run on the 5' RACE reads, TCRdb lists one record per CDR3 protein. Of 1.5 million to 2 million distinct CDR3 sequences in the sample, 28% are singletons; the top ten hold roughly 8.2%. The CDR3 runs 15 residues. The germline V gene has CDR1 SGHTA and CDR2 FQGNSA. V lost 7 bases to trimming and J lost 1 base, with 15 bases between them. The receptor comes from a woman in her twenties or thirties in good health. The sequenced material came from blood. This chain connects TRBV7-2 to TRBJ2-3; D call uncertain. Written as DNA, the CDR3 is TGTGCCAGCATCCCTTCCCCCAGGCGCACAGATACGCAGTATTTT. This gives the protein CASIPSPRRTDTQYF.